The source of this T cell receptor beta chain is a study of blood T cell repertoires in COVID-19. Repertoires were generated with immunoSEQ multiplex PCR, while TCRdb's copy carries only in-frame clones and drops some. Of around 140,000 clones listed, approximately 82% are singletons. This TCR came from a human donor with acute or convalescent COVID-19. The donor label of this sample is uncertain. The sample taken for sequencing was peripheral blood.

The DNA of the CDR3 is TGCGCCAGCAGCGATGAACTAGTAGGCTATGGCTACACCTTC. Translated: CASSDELVGYGYTF. The rearrangement links TRBV5-1 to TRBJ1-2; no clear D gene. Germline CDR1 is SGHRS and CDR2 is YFSETQ. Trimming shortened V by 4 bases and J by 4 bases, and 14 bases separated the two germline ends. The CDR3 contains 14 residues. Combining the CDR3 with reference TRBV5-1 and TRBJ1-2 gives the whole variable domain KAGVTQTPRYLIKTRGQQVTLSCSPISGHRSVSWYQQTPGQGLQFLFEYFSETQRNKGNFPGRFSGRQFSNSRSEMNVSTLELGDSALYLCASSDELVGYGYTFGSGTRLTVV.